The 9 T cell receptor beta chains listed next were all sequenced from one sample in a study of response to subunit inactivated influenza vaccine. TCRdb processed the RT-PCR reads anew with MiXCR; each CDR3 protein has one entry. The data hold around 520,000 distinct CDR3 sequences, with about 25% observed a single time. The material sequenced was CD4+ T cells sorted from PBMCs, taken roughly 5 days after vaccination. Receptor source: a man aged 50 to 60 who received an inactivated influenza vaccine.

The J gene is TRBJ2-2, the V gene TRBV4-3; D gene uncertain. Trimming cost V 0 bases and J 6 bases, with 11 bases left between them. This CDR3 has 15 residues. Germline V gene data show CDR1 as LGHNA and CDR2 as YSLEER. The CDR3 nucleotides read TGCGCCAGCAGCCAAGATCACGGTGCAGCCGGGGAGCTGTTTTTT. Its translation is CASSQDHGAAGELFF.

The rearrangement uses TRBV7-2 and TRBJ1-3, with TRBD1 as a possible D gene (6 bases). This CDR3 spans 14 amino acids. V lost 2 bases and J 6 bases, leaving 11 bases between the germline ends. Germline V gene sequence: CDR1 SGHTA, CDR2 FQGNSA. DNA of the CDR3: TGTGCCAGCAGCTTATCTCAGGGGTCAAACACCATATATTTT. Protein: CASSLSQGSNTIYF.

This chain uses TRBV28 with TRBJ2-7, with 14 bases aligning to TRBD2. The CDR3 consists of 17 residues. In germline, CDR1 is MDHEN, CDR2 SYDVKM. J lost 3 bases, V lost 6 bases, and 10 bases had no gene match. The CDR3 reads CASSPRLTSGRGYEQYF. The DNA of the CDR3 is TGTGCCAGCAGCCCCCGTCTGACTAGCGGGAGGGGCTACGAGCAGTACTTC.

The J gene is TRBJ2-3, the V gene TRBV5-1, with TRBD1 matching over 9 bases. The CDR3 runs 16 residues. V lost 0 bases and J lost 4; bases outside the gene matches: 6. Germline loops: CDR1 SGHRS, CDR2 YFSETQ. The CDR3 here is CASSLAIQGAADTQYF. As DNA, the CDR3 is TGCGCCAGCAGCTTGGCCATACAGGGGGCTGCAGATACGCAGTATTTT.

This clonotype was seen more than once but under ten times. The chain employs TRBV20-1 and TRBJ1-2, with 9 bases matching TRBD1. Germline V gene lookup returns CDR1 DFQATT and CDR2 SNEGSKA (reference sequence). The CDR3 spans 13 residues. The V and J ends lost 3 bases and 7 bases, in that order; junction bases with no gene match: 6. This CDR3 is CSARRTGAAGYTF. For the CDR3, the DNA is TGCAGTGCTAGGAGGACAGGGGCGGCTGGCTACACCTTC.

The rearrangement uses TRBV5-1 and TRBJ2-5; 12 bases fit TRBD2. CDR1 SGHRS and CDR2 YFSETQ come from the germline V gene. V lost 0 bases and J lost 5; bases outside the gene matches: 5. The CDR3 spans 16 residues. The CDR3 loop reads CASSLALAGGPETQYF. CDR3 nucleotides: TGCGCCAGCAGCTTGGCCCTAGCGGGGGGGCCGGAGACCCAGTACTTC.

The chain joins TRBV4-3 to TRBJ2-1; TRBD1 is a possible D gene (5 bases). This CDR3 is built from 15 residues. CDR1 is LGHNA and CDR2 is YSLEER in the germline V gene. Between the trimmed V and J ends, which lost 0 bases and 6 bases, there was a span of 12 bases. The CDR3 loop is CASSQEGAMGNEQFF. The CDR3 DNA sequence: TGCGCCAGCAGCCAAGAAGGGGCCATGGGCAATGAGCAGTTCTTC.

The chain is built from TRBV29-1 and TRBJ2-7; 7 bases align to TRBD1. This CDR3 has 15 residues. CDR1 and CDR2 (germline): SQVTM, ANQGSEA. After removal of 2 bases from V and 2 bases from J, the junction contained 9 bases not matched to a gene. The CDR3 protein is CSVELGRDSTYEQYF. The CDR3 nucleotides read TGCAGCGTTGAATTGGGCCGGGACAGTACCTACGAGCAGTACTTC.

CDR3 amino acids: CASSQDMTPKQFF. Here the CDR3 DNA reads TGTGCCAGCAGCCAAGATATGACGCCGAAGCAGTTCTTC. J is TRBJ2-1 and V is TRBV4-2; D unclear. The length of the CDR3 is 13 residues. V was trimmed by 0 bases and J by 11 bases, leaving 11 bases between them. CDR1 is LGHNA, CDR2 YNFKEQ, per germline.